Here is one T cell receptor (beta chain) with its context. The antigen remains unidentified. The data stem from a study of OX40 agonist ivuxolimab in advanced cancers. At the level of the study: Ivuxolimab, an agonistic anti-OX40 (CD134) antibody, was given to patients. The study gave patients intravenous ivuxolimab at 0.01 to 10 mg/kg every 2 weeks. General study points: Averaged across samples, CD8+ T cells carried more expanded clones than CD4+ did.

Assay used: immunoSEQ multiplex PCR; TCRdb lists only in-frame clones, some missing. Among around 140,000 clones, about 93% were seen once, and the ten largest hold over 0.8%. The V gene's germline CDR1 is LNHDA and CDR2 SQIVND (reference sequence). The CDR3 has 18 amino acids. J lost 1 base, V lost 3 bases, and 12 bases had no gene match. The chain has TRBV19 and TRBJ1-2, with 9 bases lining up with TRBD1. This clonotype was obtained from an adult with an advanced solid tumor such as melanoma, head and neck, liver or kidney cancer. Sample: CD4+ or CD8+ T cells sorted from blood, taken in a trial of the OX40 agonist ivuxolimab. This CDR3 is CASSMVGQGRGFNYGYTF. The CDR3 DNA is TGTGCCAGTAGTATGGTCGGACAGGGGAGAGGCTTTAACTATGGCTACACCTTC.